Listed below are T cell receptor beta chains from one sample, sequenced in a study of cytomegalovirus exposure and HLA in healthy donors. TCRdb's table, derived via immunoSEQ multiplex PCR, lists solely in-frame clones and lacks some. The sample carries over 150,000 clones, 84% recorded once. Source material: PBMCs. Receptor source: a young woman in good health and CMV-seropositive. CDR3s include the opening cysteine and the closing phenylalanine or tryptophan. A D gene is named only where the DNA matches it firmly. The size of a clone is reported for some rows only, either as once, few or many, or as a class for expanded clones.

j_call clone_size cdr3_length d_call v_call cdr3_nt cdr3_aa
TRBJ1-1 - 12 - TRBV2 TGTGCCAGAGGACAGACGAACACTGAAGCTTTCTTT CARGQTNTEAFF
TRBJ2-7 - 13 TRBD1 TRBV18 TGTGCCAGCTCACCTGGACAGGGGGGCGAGCAGTACTTC CASSPGQGGEQYF
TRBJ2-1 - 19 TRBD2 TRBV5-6 TGTGCCAGCAGCTCACCTGTGGCGGGAGGTACCGCAACCTACAATGAGCAGTTCTTC CASSSPVAGGTATYNEQFF
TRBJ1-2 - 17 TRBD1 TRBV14 TGTGCCAGCAGTCGGTCAGAGGAAAGACAGGGGGCCTATGGCTACACCTTC CASSRSEERQGAYGYTF
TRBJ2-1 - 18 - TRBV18 TGTGCCAGCTCACCAAGGGTAGTGGCAGGGAAGTTGGACAATGAGCAGTTCTTC CASSPRVVAGKLDNEQFF
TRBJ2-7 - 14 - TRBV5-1 TGCGCCAGCAGCTTGGGACAGTCTTCCAACGAGCAGTACTTC CASSLGQSSNEQYF
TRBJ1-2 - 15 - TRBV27 TGTGCCAGCAGTGCTACAGGGAGGGGTCGGTATGGCTACACCTTC CASSATGRGRYGYTF
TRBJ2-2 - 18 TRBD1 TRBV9 TGTGCCAGCAGCGTAGCCCGACCGGGACAGGGGAACACCGGGGAGCTGTTTTTT CASSVARPGQGNTGELFF
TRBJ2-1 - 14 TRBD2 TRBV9 TGTGCCAGCGGTGGGACTAGCGTAAACAATGAGCAGTTCTTC CASGGTSVNNEQFF
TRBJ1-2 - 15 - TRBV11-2 TGTGCCAGCAGCTTAGTTTCGGACAGTATCTATGGCTACACCTTC CASSLVSDSIYGYTF
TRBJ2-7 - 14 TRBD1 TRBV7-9 TGTGCCAGCAGCCCGAACAGGGGATCCAACGAGCAGTACTTC CASSPNRGSNEQYF
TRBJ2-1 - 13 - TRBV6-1 TGTGCCAGCAGTACGGGACTGATCAATGAGCAGTTCTTC CASSTGLINEQFF
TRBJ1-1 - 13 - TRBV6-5 TGTGCCAGCAGTTATGTCCGGGGGACTGAAGCTTTCTTT CASSYVRGTEAFF
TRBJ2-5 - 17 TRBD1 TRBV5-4 TGTGCCAGCAGTCCGCGGACCCGAACAGGGGGCGGGGAGACCCAGTACTTC CASSPRTRTGGGETQYF
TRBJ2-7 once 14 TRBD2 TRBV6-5 TGTGCCAGCAGTTACTTGCGGGAGGGATACGAGCAGTACTTC CASSYLREGYEQYF
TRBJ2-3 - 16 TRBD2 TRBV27 TGTGCCAGCAGTTTCTTGGCTAGCGGGAGCACAGATACGCAGTATTTT CASSFLASGSTDTQYF
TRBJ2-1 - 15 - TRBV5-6 TGTGCCAGCAGCACGACACCTTTCTCCTACAATGAGCAGTTCTTC CASSTTPFSYNEQFF
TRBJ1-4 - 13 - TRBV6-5 TGTGCCAGCAGTAAAAGACTGAATGAAAAACTGTTTTTT CASSKRLNEKLFF
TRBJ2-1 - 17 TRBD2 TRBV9 TGTGCCAGCAGCGTAGCGGTAGCGGGAGGGACCTACAATGAGCAGTTCTTC CASSVAVAGGTYNEQFF
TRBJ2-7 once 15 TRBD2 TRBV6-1 TGTGCCAGCAGATTCACTAGCGGGAGTATCGACGAGCAGTACTTC CASRFTSGSIDEQYF
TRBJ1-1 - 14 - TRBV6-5 TGTGCCAGCAGTTACGTCTCCGGGGGAAGGGAAGCTTTCTTT CASSYVSGGREAFF
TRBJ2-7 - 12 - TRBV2 TGTGCCAGCAAGGACTACTCCTACGAGCAGTACTTC CASKDYSYEQYF
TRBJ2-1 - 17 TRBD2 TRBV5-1 TGCGCCAGCAGCCTGTCCGCCGGGACTAGCGGGAGTAATGAGCAGTTCTTC CASSLSAGTSGSNEQFF
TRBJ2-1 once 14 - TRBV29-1 TGCAGCGTTGAGAGAGAGAGCTCCTACAATGAGCAGTTCTTC CSVERESSYNEQFF
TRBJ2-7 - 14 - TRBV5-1 TGCGCCAGGGAAAGGACTCTTACCCCCTACGAGCAGTACTTC CARERTLTPYEQYF
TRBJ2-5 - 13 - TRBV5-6 TGTGCCAGCAGCTTGGCTCTCAGGGAGACCCAGTACTTC CASSLALRETQYF
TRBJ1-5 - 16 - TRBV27 TGTGCCAGCAGTCTCCGAGGGTCGTTGGATCATCAGCCCCAGCATTTT CASSLRGSLDHQPQHF
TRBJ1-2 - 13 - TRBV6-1 TGTGCCAGCAGAGAGACAGTTCACTATGGCTACACCTTC CASRETVHYGYTF
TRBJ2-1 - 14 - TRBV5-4 TGTGCCAGCAGTAACAGGGATGAGTTCGGGGAGCAGTTCTTC CASSNRDEFGEQFF
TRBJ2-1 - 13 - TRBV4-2 TGTGCCAGCAGCCAAGACGGGTTAGGTGAGCAGTTCTTC CASSQDGLGEQFF
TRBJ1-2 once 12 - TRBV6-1 TGTGCCAGCAGACTTGACGAGGCTGGCTACACCTTC CASRLDEAGYTF
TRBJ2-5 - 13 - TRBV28 TGTGCCAGCAGTCGACAGTCCCAAGAGACCCAGTACTTC CASSRQSQETQYF
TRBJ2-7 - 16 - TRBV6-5 TGTGCCAGCAGTTACTCCCCTTCAGGGGAAACCTACGAGCAGTACTTC CASSYSPSGETYEQYF
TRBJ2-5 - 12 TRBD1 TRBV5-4 TGTGCCTGCCAGGGACAGCAAGAGACCCAGTACTTC CACQGQQETQYF
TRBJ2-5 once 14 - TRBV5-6 TGTGCCAGCAGCTTGTCTAGAATCCAAGAGACCCAGTACTTC CASSLSRIQETQYF
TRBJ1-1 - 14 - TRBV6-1 TGTGCCAGCAGAGCTACAGGGTTGAACACTGAAGCTTTCTTT CASRATGLNTEAFF
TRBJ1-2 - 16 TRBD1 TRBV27 TGTGCCAGCAAACGAAACTCCGGGACAGGGGGCTCTGGCTACACCTTC CASKRNSGTGGSGYTF
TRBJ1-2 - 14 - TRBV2 TGTGCCAGCAACCGGGACAACGCTAACTATGGCTACACCTTC CASNRDNANYGYTF
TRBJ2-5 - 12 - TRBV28 TGTGCCAGCATGGGCGGGCCCGAGACCCAGTACTTC CASMGGPETQYF
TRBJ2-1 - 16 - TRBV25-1 TGTGCCAGCAGTGATAGTACGGGAGTTCCGAGCAATGAGCAGTTCTTC CASSDSTGVPSNEQFF
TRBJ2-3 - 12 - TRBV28 TGTGCCAGCGGTAGCGGCACAGATACGCAGTATTTT CASGSGTDTQYF
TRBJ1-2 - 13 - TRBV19 TGTGCCAGTACCGATCCCGGGGGCTATGGCTACACCTTC CASTDPGGYGYTF
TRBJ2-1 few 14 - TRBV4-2 TGTGCCAGCAGCCAAGGGGGCGCCTCCAATGAGCAGTTCTTC CASSQGGASNEQFF
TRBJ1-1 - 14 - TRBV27 TGTGCCAGCAGCGACGGGGTCTTTGGCACTGAAGCTTTCTTT CASSDGVFGTEAFF
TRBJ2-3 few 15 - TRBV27 TGTGCCAGCAGTTTACTGGGGGCTGAGGCAGATACGCAGTATTTT CASSLLGAEADTQYF
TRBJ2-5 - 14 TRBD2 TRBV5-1 TGCGCCAGCAGCGTTGGACTAGCGGGAGAGACCCAGTACTTC CASSVGLAGETQYF
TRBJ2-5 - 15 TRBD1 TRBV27 TGTGCCAGCAGTTGGACAGGGGGCGTCGGAGGGACCCAGTACTTC CASSWTGGVGGTQYF
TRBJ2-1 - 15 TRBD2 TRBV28 TGTGCCAGCAGTTTCCCCGGGAGGTTGGGGGGTTCGGAGTTCTTC CASSFPGRLGGSEFF
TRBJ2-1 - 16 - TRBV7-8 TGTGCCAGCAGCTTAGTAGGCCTAGCGTTCTACAATGAGCAGTTCTTC CASSLVGLAFYNEQFF
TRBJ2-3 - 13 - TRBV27 TGTGCCAGCAGGTTTACAGCGGCAGATACGCAGTATTTT CASRFTAADTQYF
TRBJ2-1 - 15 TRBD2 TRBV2 TGTGCCAGCAGTGTCGGGAGGGCCGCCTACAATGAGCAGTTCTTC CASSVGRAAYNEQFF
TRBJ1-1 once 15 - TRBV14 TGTGCCAGCAGCCCTCAGGTGAAAGGGAACACTGAAGCTTTCTTT CASSPQVKGNTEAFF
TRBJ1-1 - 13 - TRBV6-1 TGTGCCAGCAAAGGGACTCCGGGCACTGAAGCTTTCTTT CASKGTPGTEAFF
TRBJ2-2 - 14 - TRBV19 TGTGCCAGTCGTCGGGTTCCCGGTAGCGGGGAGCTGTTTTTT CASRRVPGSGELFF
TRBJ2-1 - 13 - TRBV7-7 TGTGCTAGCAGCTTATTTTCCGGCAATGAGCAGTTCTTC CASSLFSGNEQFF
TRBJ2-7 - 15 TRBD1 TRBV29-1 TGCAGCGTCATCCCATTGGACAGGGGGAAGAACGAGCAGTACTTC CSVIPLDRGKNEQYF
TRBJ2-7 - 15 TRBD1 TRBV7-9 TGTGCCAGCAGCAGCCCGGACAGGGGGACCTACGAGCAGTACTTC CASSSPDRGTYEQYF